This T cell receptor beta chain was found in a study of blood T cell repertoires in COVID-19. Original methodology: Estimated nucleated cell counts came from reference gene primer amplification. Sequencing was performed with immunoSEQ multiplex PCR; in TCRdb, only in-frame clones are kept and a portion is missing. V, J and clone size are those of that table, while D and trimming were read from the DNA. The data contain about 90,000 clones, 85% to 95% of them singletons. The TCR comes from a woman in her fifties or sixties with active COVID-19. Specimen: peripheral blood.

The DNA for the CDR3 is TGCGCCAGCAGCCAAGAGGACAGGGGAATGACTAATGAAAAACTGTTTTTT. The encoded protein is CASSQEDRGMTNEKLFF. The rearrangement links TRBV4-3 to TRBJ1-4, with 9 positions matching TRBD1. Per the germline V gene, CDR1 is LGHNA and CDR2 is YSLEER. The CDR3 is 17 residues long. The trim removed 0 bases at V and 2 bases at J, leaving 4 bases unmatched.